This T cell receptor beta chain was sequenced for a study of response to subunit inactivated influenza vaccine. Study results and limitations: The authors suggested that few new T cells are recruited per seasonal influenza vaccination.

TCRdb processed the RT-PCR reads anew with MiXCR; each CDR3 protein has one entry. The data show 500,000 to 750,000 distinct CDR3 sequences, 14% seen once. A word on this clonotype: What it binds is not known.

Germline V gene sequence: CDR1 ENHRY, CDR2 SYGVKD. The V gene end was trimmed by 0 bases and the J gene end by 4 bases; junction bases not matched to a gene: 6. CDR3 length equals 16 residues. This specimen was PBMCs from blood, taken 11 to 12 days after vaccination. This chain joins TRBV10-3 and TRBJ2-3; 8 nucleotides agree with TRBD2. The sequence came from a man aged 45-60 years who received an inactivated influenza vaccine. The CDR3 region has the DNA TGTGCCATCAGTGAGTCGATCGCTAGCGGGCCAGATACGCAGTATTTT. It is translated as CAISESIASGPDTQYF.